By its share, the clone carrying this TCR beta chain is medium-sized. Its antigen is unidentified. This entry is derived from a study of T and B cells in COVID-19 patients. Study conclusions and caveats: Early severe-case samples and blood from mildly ill patients during symptoms were in short supply. Patients with COVID-19 reportedly showed strongly skewed T cell receptor beta variable and joining gene usage.

From blood, about 250-500 ng of genomic DNA served as TRB template. The V gene lost 3 bases and the J gene lost 0 bases, with 10 bases spanning the gap. The germline CDR1 and CDR2 sequences are SGHNT and YYREEE (reference sequence). The CDR3 runs 14 residues. Multiplex PCR with BIOMED2 TRB-A/B primer pools amplified TRB rearrangements. One entry per CDR3 protein, called by TCRdb with MiXCR from the multiplex PCR reads. The sample records about 4,100 distinct CDR3 sequences, about 25% being singletons. The chain is built from TRBV5-4 and TRBJ2-7; D may be TRBD2 (5 bases). This TCR was recovered from a human donor with active COVID-19. Sample: blood. As DNA, the CDR3 is TGTGCCAGCAGCTGGACTCCCAGCTCCTACGAGCAGTACTTC. Protein sequence: CASSWTPSSYEQYF. The full variable domain, in which reference TRBV5-4 and TRBJ2-7 provide the parts outside the CDR3, is ETGVTQSPTHLIKTRGQQVTLRCSSQSGHNTVSWYQQALGQGPQFIFQYYREEENGRGNFPPRFSGLQFPNYSSELNVNALELDDSALYLCASSWTPSSYEQYFGPGTRLTVT.